These T cell receptor beta chains were read from a single sample in a study of T cells after yellow fever vaccination. MiXCR, applied by TCRdb to the 5' RACE reads, yields one record per CDR3 protein. The table has about 170,000 distinct CDR3 sequences, approximately 10% seen once; the top ten hold 30% to 45%. The specimen was CD8+ T cells sorted from PBMCs, collected 15 days after the yellow fever booster vaccination. The receptors here all came from a man aged 18 to 35 who received the YFV17D yellow fever vaccine. Both conserved end residues are part of each CDR3. D genes are given only for firm matches. Clone size is given for some rows only: seen once, a few or many times, or a class if the clone is expanded.

NA	TRBV6-6	NA	TRBJ1-1	CASSLTAMNTEAFF	TGTGCCAGCAGTTTGACAGCGATGAACACTGAAGCTTTCTTT
NA	TRBV12-3/TRBV12-4	TRBD2	TRBJ2-3	CASSLRFAGGPEDTQYF	TGTGCCAGCAGTCTCCGGTTTGCGGGGGGGCCCGAAGATACGCAGTATTTT
NA	TRBV24-1	NA	TRBJ2-3	CATSDLSPVPGTDTQYF	TGTGCCACCAGTGATTTGTCCCCGGTCCCGGGCACAGATACGCAGTATTTT
NA	TRBV3-1	NA	TRBJ2-7	CASSPYEGSSYEQYF	TGTGCCAGCAGCCCCTATGAAGGGAGCTCCTACGAGCAGTACTTC
many	TRBV4-1	TRBD1	TRBJ2-1	CASSLGQVAYNEQFF	TGCGCCAGCAGTCTAGGACAGGTTGCCTACAATGAGCAGTTCTTC
NA	TRBV27	NA	TRBJ1-2	CASSLTGSNFGYTF	TGTGCCAGCAGCCTAACGGGGTCTAACTTTGGCTACACCTTC
few	TRBV6-5	NA	TRBJ1-1	CASSYLGVNTEAFF	TGTGCCAGCAGTTACCTGGGGGTGAACACTGAAGCTTTCTTT
NA	TRBV4-3	NA	TRBJ2-1	CASSQDRGAWTGPNNEQFF	TGCGCCAGCAGCCAAGATCGGGGGGCCTGGACAGGGCCGAACAATGAGCAGTTCTTC
NA	TRBV4-3	TRBD2	TRBJ2-3	CASSQGTSGGGTDTQYF	TGCGCCAGCAGCCAAGGCACTAGCGGGGGGGGCACAGATACGCAGTATTTT
NA	TRBV23-1	NA	TRBJ2-3	CARGKGTLYTDTQYF	TGCGCCAGGGGGAAGGGGACCCTCTACACAGATACGCAGTATTTT
few	TRBV29-1	NA	TRBJ1-1	CSVEGREEGTEAFF	TGCAGCGTTGAAGGCCGGGAGGAGGGCACTGAAGCTTTCTTT
few	TRBV7-9	NA	TRBJ2-3	CASSLVQFGTDTQYF	TGTGCCAGCAGCTTAGTACAGTTCGGCACAGATACGCAGTATTTT
few	TRBV7-9	NA	TRBJ2-6	CASLAWAGLSGANVLTF	TGTGCCAGCCTAGCTTGGGCAGGGTTGTCCGGGGCCAACGTCCTGACTTTC
NA	TRBV11-2	NA	TRBJ2-1	CASSRGGYEQFF	TGTGCCAGCAGTAGGGGAGGCTATGAGCAGTTCTTC
few	TRBV7-6	NA	TRBJ2-1	CASSSRLDSSYNEQFF	TGTGCCAGCAGCTCCCGACTAGACAGCTCCTACAATGAGCAGTTCTTC
NA	TRBV7-9	NA	TRBJ1-2	CASSLGAGANYGYTF	TGTGCCAGCAGCTTAGGGGCCGGAGCTAACTATGGCTACACCTTC
many	TRBV12-5	TRBD2	TRBJ2-5	CASGWAPSGGHQETQYF	TGTGCTAGTGGTTGGGCCCCTAGCGGGGGCCACCAAGAGACCCAGTACTTC
few	TRBV4-1	NA	TRBJ1-1	CASSQGSDRNTEAFF	TGCGCCAGCAGCCAAGGGAGCGACAGGAACACTGAAGCTTTCTTT
NA	TRBV5-5	NA	TRBJ1-2	CASSPGEVVYGYTF	TGTGCCAGCAGCCCCGGGGAGGTGGTCTATGGCTACACCTTC
NA	TRBV30	NA	TRBJ2-7	CAWSAPDGFEQYF	TGTGCCTGGAGTGCCCCCGATGGGTTCGAGCAGTACTTC
few	TRBV28	TRBD2	TRBJ2-3	CASRTLADPTDTQYF	TGTGCCAGCCGGACCCTAGCGGACCCCACAGATACGCAGTATTTT
few	TRBV7-2	TRBD2	TRBJ2-3	CASSQGGTSGTDTQYF	TGTGCCAGCAGCCAGGGGGGGACTAGCGGCACAGATACGCAGTATTTT
few	TRBV7-9	TRBD1	TRBJ1-5	CASTSGQGAMPQHF	TGTGCCAGCACCTCGGGACAGGGGGCTATGCCCCAGCATTTT
many	TRBV6-2/TRBV6-3	NA	TRBJ2-4	CASSYSTPAQGAKNIQYF	TGTGCCAGCAGTTACTCCACCCCCGCTCAGGGGGCCAAAAACATTCAGTACTTC
NA	TRBV6-1	NA	TRBJ1-5	CASSGAPNRERNQPQHF	TGTGCCAGCAGTGGAGCCCCCAACAGGGAGCGCAATCAGCCCCAGCATTTT
many	TRBV5-5	TRBD1	TRBJ1-1	CASRQGNTEAFF	TGTGCCAGCCGACAGGGAAACACTGAAGCTTTCTTT
NA	TRBV7-6	NA	TRBJ1-2	CASSLSGGLNYGYTF	TGTGCCAGCAGCTTAAGTGGGGGGCTTAACTATGGCTACACCTTC
few	TRBV5-1	TRBD1	TRBJ1-2	CASSLEVRQGASGYTF	TGCGCCAGCAGCTTGGAGGTCAGACAGGGAGCGAGCGGCTACACCTTC
NA	TRBV25-1	TRBD1	TRBJ1-4	CASSERVTGREKLFF	TGTGCCAGCAGTGAACGCGTGACAGGGCGTGAAAAACTGTTTTTT
NA	TRBV27	TRBD1	TRBJ2-1	CASSLFLTGNEQFF	TGTGCCAGCAGTTTATTCCTGACAGGGAATGAGCAGTTCTTC
NA	TRBV4-2	NA	TRBJ1-5	CASSQEGMGNQPQHF	TGTGCCAGCAGCCAGGAGGGGATGGGCAATCAGCCCCAGCATTTT
few	TRBV12-3/TRBV12-4	NA	TRBJ2-4	CASSLWNRENIQYF	TGTGCCAGCAGTTTATGGAACAGGGAAAACATTCAGTACTTC
NA	TRBV5-1	NA	TRBJ1-2	CASSFGPTYGYTF	TGCGCCAGCAGCTTCGGACCCACCTATGGCTACACCTTC
few	TRBV6-2/TRBV6-3	NA	TRBJ1-6	CASSNRGANSPLHF	TGTGCCAGCAGTAACCGCGGGGCTAATTCACCCCTCCACTTT
NA	TRBV30	TRBD1	TRBJ1-6	CAWIKGAGSPLHF	TGTGCCTGGATCAAGGGGGCGGGTTCACCCCTCCACTTT
few	TRBV7-9	NA	TRBJ2-5	CASSLGLFQETQYF	TGTGCCAGCAGCTTAGGTCTGTTTCAAGAGACCCAGTACTTC
NA	TRBV24-1	TRBD1	TRBJ2-1	CATSAISGQGYNEQFF	TGTGCCACCAGTGCAATTTCGGGACAGGGGTACAATGAGCAGTTCTTC
few	TRBV24-1	NA	TRBJ2-7	CATRDSYTYEQYF	TGTGCCACCAGGGACAGTTATACCTACGAGCAGTACTTC
NA	TRBV3-1	NA	TRBJ2-7	CASSHGGYEQYF	TGTGCCAGCAGCCATGGGGGCTACGAGCAGTACTTC
few	TRBV12-3/TRBV12-4	NA	TRBJ1-2	CASSLVFDRLANYGYTF	TGTGCCAGCAGTTTAGTCTTCGACAGACTAGCTAACTATGGCTACACCTTC
NA	TRBV10-3	NA	TRBJ1-1	CAISESGGTEAFF	TGTGCCATCAGTGAGTCAGGGGGCACTGAAGCTTTCTTT
NA	TRBV19	TRBD1	TRBJ2-1	CASSRTPGQGHNEQFF	TGTGCCAGTAGTAGAACCCCGGGACAGGGACACAATGAGCAGTTCTTC
NA	TRBV7-9	NA	TRBJ1-1	CASSLTGFTEAFF	TGTGCCAGCAGCCTTACAGGGTTCACTGAAGCTTTCTTT
few	TRBV6-2/TRBV6-3	TRBD2	TRBJ2-3	CATPTSGGGSTDTQYF	TGTGCCACTCCGACTAGCGGGGGGGGAAGCACAGATACGCAGTATTTT
NA	TRBV12-3/TRBV12-4	TRBD1	TRBJ2-5	CASSLFIRDSQSF	TGTGCCAGCAGTTTGTTTATTCGGGACAGCCAGTCCTTC
few	TRBV29-1	TRBD1	TRBJ1-5	CSVGDRGEQPQHF	TGCAGCGTAGGAGACAGGGGCGAGCAGCCCCAGCATTTT
NA	TRBV5-1	NA	TRBJ2-2	CASLNTGELFF	TGCGCCAGCCTGAACACCGGGGAGCTGTTTTTT
few	TRBV5-1	NA	TRBJ1-6	CASRHPVDSPLHF	TGCGCCAGCAGGCATCCCGTTGATTCACCCCTCCACTTT
NA	TRBV12-3/TRBV12-4	NA	TRBJ2-1	CASSAFEAHYNEQFF	TGTGCCAGCAGCGCCTTCGAGGCCCACTACAATGAGCAGTTCTTC
few	TRBV7-2	TRBD1	TRBJ1-2	CASSSGQGVFGYTF	TGTGCCAGCAGCTCGGGACAGGGGGTTTTTGGCTACACCTTC
NA	TRBV11-2	TRBD1	TRBJ2-1	CASSLAETGAYNEQFF	TGTGCCAGCAGCTTAGCCGAGACAGGGGCCTACAATGAGCAGTTCTTC
NA	TRBV6-5	NA	TRBJ1-1	CASSSSGPRIEAFF	TGTGCCAGCAGTTCTTCAGGACCCCGCATTGAAGCTTTCTTT
many	TRBV4-2	NA	TRBJ2-2	CASSQGAGRGELFF	TGTGCCAGCAGCCAAGGGGCGGGGCGCGGGGAGCTGTTTTTT
many	TRBV5-1	TRBD1	TRBJ2-7	CASSLGAGTGVSYEQYF	TGCGCCAGCAGCTTGGGCGCCGGGACAGGGGTCTCCTACGAGCAGTACTTC
NA	TRBV19	NA	TRBJ2-7	CASRIKDSDPYEQYF	TGTGCCAGTAGGATTAAGGACAGTGATCCCTACGAGCAGTACTTC